A single sample is the source of the 5 T cell receptor beta chains below, sequenced in a study of spatial heterogeneity in lung cancer. Time point in this sample: sample taken at primary tumor resection. Whole RNA, isolated from tumor, nontumor lung or frozen PBMC, was sequenced without prior sorting. TCRdb ran MiXCR on the 5' RACE reads and lists one entry per CDR3 protein. This sample carries some 53,000 distinct CDR3 sequences, approximately 7% of them seen once, and the ten largest clones take about 3%. Material: PBMCs, obtained at surgery. The receptor source for this set is a female donor with early-stage non-small cell lung cancer.

The gene calls are TRBV7-3 and TRBJ2-5, with 8 nucleotides matching TRBD2. CDR1 and CDR2 (germline): SGHTA, FQGTGA. The CDR3 extends over 13 amino acids. Germline trimming cut 5 bases from V and 3 bases from J; bases unmatched to any gene: 2. CDR3 protein: CASSAGGKETQYF. CDR3 DNA sequence: TGTGCCAGCAGCGCGGGGGGCAAAGAGACCCAGTACTTC.

This clonotype was seen at least ten times. This chain joins TRBV5-1 and TRBJ1-4, with 7 nucleotides matching TRBD1. The germline CDR1 and CDR2 sequences are SGHRS and YFSETQ. This CDR3 has 14 amino acids. V gave up 1 base and J gave up 6 bases; unmatched junction bases: 3. The CDR3 coding sequence is TGCGCCAGCAGCTTGTGGCAGGGGGATGAAAAACTGTTTTTT. Protein: CASSLWQGDEKLFF.

This chain uses TRBV7-2 with TRBJ2-7, with D unclear. The germline V gene encodes CDR1 SGHTA and CDR2 FQGNSA. The V end was cut by 2 bases, the J end by 0 bases, with 11 bases between. The CDR3 totals 15 residues. CDR3 nucleotides: TGTGCCAGCAGCTTAATTGAAGCATCCTCCTACGAGCAGTACTTC. Its translation is CASSLIEASSYEQYF.

There are a few counts of this clonotype. V usage is TRBV7-2 and J usage is TRBJ2-1; 10 nucleotides agree with TRBD2. V was clipped by 3 bases and J by 9 bases; unmatched bases: 8. Germline V lookup: CDR1 SGHTA, CDR2 FQGNSA. The CDR3 is 15 amino acids. CDR3 in amino acids: CASSFSGGAVSEQFF. The CDR3 nucleotides are TGTGCCAGCAGCTTCAGCGGGGGGGCGGTGAGTGAGCAGTTCTTC.

The chain links TRBV7-2 to TRBJ2-1; D assignment may be TRBD1 or TRBD2 (5 bases each). V was pared by 1 base and J by 5 bases, with 12 bases between. CDR1 and CDR2 from the germline V gene are SGHTA and FQGNSA. This CDR3 has 15 amino acids. The CDR3 bases are TGTGCCAGCAGCTTAGGGACGGGGCGTCACAATGAGCAGTTCTTC. Protein: CASSLGTGRHNEQFF.